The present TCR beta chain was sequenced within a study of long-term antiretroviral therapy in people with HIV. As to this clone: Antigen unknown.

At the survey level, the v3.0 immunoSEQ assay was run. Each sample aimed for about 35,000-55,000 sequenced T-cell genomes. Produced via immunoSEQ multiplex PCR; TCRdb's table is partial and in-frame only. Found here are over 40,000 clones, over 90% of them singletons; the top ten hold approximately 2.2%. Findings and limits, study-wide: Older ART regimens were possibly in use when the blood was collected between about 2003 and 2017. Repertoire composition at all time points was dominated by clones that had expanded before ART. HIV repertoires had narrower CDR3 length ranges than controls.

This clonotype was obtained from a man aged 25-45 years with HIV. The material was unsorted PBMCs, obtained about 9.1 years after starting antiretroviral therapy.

The CDR3 sequence is CASSLGYGEGYEQYF. Here the CDR3 DNA reads TGTGCCAGCAGCTTAGGGTACGGGGAAGGCTACGAGCAGTACTTC. The gene calls are TRBV11-2 and TRBJ2-7; tentative D call: TRBD2 (5 bases). The germline gives CDR1 SGHAT, CDR2 FQNNGV. V was trimmed by 1 base and J by 3 bases, leaving 13 bases between them. CDR3 size: 15 residues.